These 22 T cell receptor beta chains share one sample of origin, sequenced in a study of blood T cell repertoires in COVID-19 (dated by TCRdb to 2018 to 2020). Library prep was done by the immunoSEQ multiplex PCR assay. Drawn from immuneACCESS, this table holds only the in-frame rearrangements with V and J called that TCRdb kept. Clones are partly lost; checked studies trace under half to an unresolved V gene and leave the rest unexplained. Here the sample has more than 150,000 clones; roughly 79% occur a single time. Of the sample, around 12% falls within the top ten clones. What was sequenced was peripheral blood. These receptors were collected from a woman over 75 with COVID-19, enrolled during active disease.

This clone was recorded a few times. V gene TRBV5-1 combines with J gene TRBJ2-4; possible D gene TRBD1, 5 bases. Germline V gene data show CDR1 as SGHRS and CDR2 as YFSETQ. This CDR3 contains 13 residues. Trimming took off 0 bases at V and 5 bases at J, with 6 bases between the two ends. CDR3 sequence (DNA): TGCGCCAGCAGCTTGGTAGGGGAAAACATTCAGTACTTC. As protein: CASSLVGENIQYF.

The rearrangement joins TRBV28 to TRBJ1-1, with 7 bases lining up with TRBD1. Germline V gene lookup returns CDR1 MDHEN and CDR2 SYDVKM. The CDR3 length is 14 residues. V was clipped by 3 bases and J by 4 bases; unmatched bases: 5. CDR3 sequence reads: CASSFPPGGTEAFF. The DNA for the CDR3 is TGTGCCAGCAGTTTCCCCCCAGGGGGCACTGAAGCTTTCTTT.

The chain couples TRBV19 to TRBJ2-1, with D possibly matching TRBD2 (7 bases). V was cut by 3 bases and J by 2 bases, with 14 bases left in between. This CDR3 contains 16 residues. CDR1 and CDR2 from the germline V gene are LNHDA and SQIVND (reference sequence). The CDR3 reads CASSIRGGGTYNEQFF. The CDR3, as DNA: TGTGCCAGTAGTATCCGAGGGGGGGGGACCTACAATGAGCAGTTCTTC.

The chain recombines TRBV11-2 with TRBJ2-7; 12 bases align to TRBD1. The ends lost 1 base at V and 3 bases at J; junction bases unmatched: 10. The CDR3 runs to 18 residues. The germline V gene encodes CDR1 SGHAT and CDR2 FQNNGV. DNA for the CDR3: TGTGCCAGCAGCTTAGCCCTCCGGGACAGGGGGCTCAGCTACGAGCAGTACTTC. Its protein is CASSLALRDRGLSYEQYF.

The CDR3 protein is CASGFPAGKTQYF. DNA of the CDR3: TGTGCTAGTGGTTTCCCCGCAGGGAAGACCCAGTACTTC. J is TRBJ2-5 and V is TRBV12-5; D might be TRBD1 (5 bases). This CDR3 has 13 residues. The V gene lost 3 bases and the J gene lost 6 bases, with 11 bases spanning the gap. CDR1 is LGHNT and CDR2 is FRNRAP in the germline V gene.

The chain carries TRBV29-1 and TRBJ1-4; 8 bases fit TRBD1. CDR3 size: 14 residues. With 7 bases clipped from V and 5 bases from J, the junction kept 9 bases outside the gene matches. Germline V gene sequence: CDR1 SQVTM, CDR2 ANQGSEA. For the CDR3, the DNA is TGCAGCGCAAGCCCATCAGGGGGCAATGAAAAACTGTTTTTT. Translating it yields CSASPSGGNEKLFF.

CDR3 loop: CASSLAGDAYEQYF. In DNA form, the CDR3 reads TGTGCCAGCAGCTTAGCCGGGGATGCCTACGAGCAGTACTTC. The chain joins TRBV7-9 to TRBJ2-7, with a tentative D call TRBD2 (5 bases). The CDR3 is 14 amino acids. The ends were cut back, 0 bases at V and 2 bases at J, with 8 bases in the middle. Germline V lookup: CDR1 SEHNR, CDR2 FQNEAQ (reference sequence).

The chain combines TRBV2 with TRBJ1-1; the D gene is possibly TRBD1 (6 bases). Deletions cut 0 bases from V and 1 base from J, with 15 bases between. Germline lookup yields CDR1 SNHLY and CDR2 FYNNEI. The CDR3 length is 17 residues. The CDR3 sequence: CASSEALTGWGNTEAFF. CDR3 coding DNA: TGTGCCAGCAGTGAAGCTCTTACAGGGTGGGGGAACACTGAAGCTTTCTTT.

CDR3 loop: CASSPPRLVQGPSTDTQYF. DNA for the CDR3: TGTGCCAGCTCACCCCCGAGGTTGGTCCAGGGGCCTAGCACAGATACGCAGTATTTT. This chain joins TRBV18 and TRBJ2-3; tentative D call: TRBD1 (6 bases). The V and J ends lost 3 bases and 0 bases respectively, with 22 bases between them. Germline V gene data show CDR1 as KGHSH and CDR2 as LQKENI. This CDR3 has 19 residues.

This clone has only one observation. The DNA of the CDR3 is TGTGCCAGCAGTTCTGGAGGAGCGGGGGGCTACGAGCAGTACTTC. Amino acids: CASSSGGAGGYEQYF. This sequence joins TRBV6-6 and TRBJ2-7; 9 bases map to TRBD2. This CDR3 contains 15 residues. Germline CDR1 is MNHNY and CDR2 is SVGAGI (reference sequence). Losses at the gene ends were 4 bases for V and 3 bases for J; bases not matched to a gene: 7.

This clone showed up just once. The chain recombines TRBV5-6 with TRBJ2-5; 9 bases align to TRBD1. The CDR3 covers 15 residues. Per germline, CDR1 SGHDT and CDR2 YYEEEE. Trimming at V came to 0 bases and at J to 5 bases, leaving 5 bases not matched to a gene. In DNA, the CDR3 is TGTGCCAGCAGCTTGGACAGGGGGCAGTTGGAGACCCAGTACTTC. Amino acid sequence: CASSLDRGQLETQYF.

This chain uses TRBV11-2 with TRBJ2-3; 7 bases are a match to TRBD2. The CDR3 covers 16 residues. Germline V lookup: CDR1 SGHAT, CDR2 FQNNGV. The J segment lost 0 bases and the V segment lost 5 bases, leaving 8 bases of the junction unmatched. As DNA, the CDR3 is TGTGCCAGCAGCCCCTTGGGAGGGGCCAGCACAGATACGCAGTATTTT. Its translation: CASSPLGGASTDTQYF. Using reference TRBV11-2 and TRBJ2-3 for the parts outside the CDR3, the full variable domain is EAGVAQSPRYKIIEKRQSVAFWCNPISGHATLYWYQQILGQGPKLLIQFQNNGVVDDSQLPKDRFSAERLKGVDSTLKIQPAKLEDSAVYLCASSPLGGASTDTQYFGPGTRLTVL.

V usage is TRBV19 and J usage is TRBJ2-1; TRBD1 matches 8 bases. V shed 4 bases and J 14 bases; nucleotides not matched to a gene: 4. Germline lookup yields CDR1 LNHDA and CDR2 SQIVND (reference sequence). The CDR3 is made up of 11 amino acids. As DNA, the CDR3 is TGTGCCAGTAGTACGAACAGGGGGAAGTTCTTC. Its protein product is CASSTNRGKFF.

The chain recombines TRBV5-4 with TRBJ1-1, with 7 positions matching TRBD1. Per the germline V gene, CDR1 is SGHNT and CDR2 is YYREEE (reference sequence). J lost 4 bases, V lost 2 bases, and 5 bases had no gene match. The CDR3 is 14 amino acids. CDR3 DNA sequence: TGTGCCAGCAGCTTACAGGGGTTCGGCACTGAAGCTTTCTTT. As protein: CASSLQGFGTEAFF.

The chain is built from TRBV28 and TRBJ1-2; the D is unclear. This CDR3 has 15 amino acids. Between the trimmed V and J ends, which lost 6 bases and 3 bases, there was a span of 17 bases. CDR1 and CDR2 (germline): MDHEN, SYDVKM. The CDR3 DNA reads TGTGCCAGCAGCCCTCGGTCGGGGTGGGACTATGGCTACACCTTC. Translated: CASSPRSGWDYGYTF.

This chain uses TRBV5-5 with TRBJ1-2; D call uncertain. Germline values: CDR1 SGHKS, CDR2 YYEKEE (reference sequence). This CDR3 has 15 residues. Trimming removed 4 bases from V and 5 bases from J, with 18 bases in between. For the CDR3, the DNA is TGTGCCAGCAGCGAGACTCCAACCGGATGGTATGGCTACACCTTC. This sequence encodes CASSETPTGWYGYTF.

The CDR3 nucleotides are TGTGCCATCAGTGGGGGGGGACTTAGAGGCAATGAGCAGTTCTTC. As protein: CAISGGGLRGNEQFF. The rearrangement uses TRBV10-3 and TRBJ2-1; TRBD2 aligns across 7 bases. Unmatched junction bases numbered 9, after V lost 4 bases and J lost 6 bases. The CDR3 is 15 residues long. Looked up from germline, CDR1 is ENHRY and CDR2 is SYGVKD.

The chain has TRBV5-7 and TRBJ1-2; 9 bases map to TRBD1. TRBV5-7 is an ORF; its function is uncertain. Trimming at V came to 0 bases and at J to 3 bases, leaving 0 bases not matched to a gene. CDR3 length equals 14 residues. CDR3 coding DNA: TGTGCCAGCAGCTTGGGGACAGGGGACTATGGCTACACCTTC. Amino acids: CASSLGTGDYGYTF.

This clone turned up a few times. The V call is TRBV6-5, the J call TRBJ1-2; 10 bases fit TRBD1. Germline CDR1 MNHEY, CDR2 SVGAGI. The CDR3 is 15 residues long. The ends lost 4 bases at V and 3 bases at J; junction bases unmatched: 5. The CDR3 spells CASSSVGQGDYGYTF. CDR3 DNA sequence: TGTGCCAGCAGTTCCGTCGGACAGGGGGACTATGGCTACACCTTC.

V usage is TRBV18 and J usage is TRBJ1-5; the D is unclear. The CDR3 consists of 13 residues. Germline V gene data show CDR1 as KGHSH and CDR2 as LQKENI. The ends were cut back, 3 bases at V and 6 bases at J, with 9 bases in the middle. Here the CDR3 DNA reads TGTGCCAGCTCACCCGGGGAAGGTCAGCCCCAGCATTTT. Residues: CASSPGEGQPQHF.

On this clone itself: At one end, the junction sequence differs from germline, possibly due to a read error. The genes are TRBV24-1 and TRBJ1-2; no firm D call. The CDR3 consists of 14 residues. Germline-derived CDR1 and CDR2 are KGHDR and SFDVKD. Here the CDR3 reads CATSDSRTPLWLHF. CDR3 coding DNA: TGTGCCACCAGTGATTCACGGACTCCCCTATGGCTACACTTC.

The V and J genes are TRBV6-5 and TRBJ2-6; D remains unclear. CDR3 length equals 15 residues. Germline CDR1 MNHEY, CDR2 SVGAGI. V was pared by 6 bases and J by 1 base, with 10 bases between. The CDR3 bases are TGTGCCAGCAGCCTGACTCGATCTGGGGCCAACGTCCTGACTTTC. Amino acids: CASSLTRSGANVLTF.